This passage covers 14 T cell receptor beta chains from one sample sequenced in a study of graft-versus-host responses after intestinal transplantation. TCRdb keeps only in-frame clones here, not all; method: immunoSEQ multiplex PCR. Of around 130,000 clones detected, roughly 92% appear once; the ten largest clones hold 0.16%. Their specific antigens are unknown. The source was unstimulated CD4+ T cells sorted from spleen or lymph node cells, collected before intestinal transplant. Receptors were obtained from a human donor who received an intestinal transplant.

The chain combines TRBV19 with TRBJ2-7; D is undetermined. V shed 0 bases and J shed 3 bases, with 9 bases lying between them. From germline, CDR1 is LNHDA and CDR2 SQIVND (reference sequence). CDR3 length: 14 amino acids. The CDR3: CASSIDLVGYEQYF. The CDR3 DNA follows: TGTGCCAGTAGTATAGATCTAGTAGGCTACGAGCAGTACTTC.

J is TRBJ2-7 and V is TRBV7-6; TRBD2 aligns across 8 bases. CDR3 length: 15 residues. The V and J ends lost 7 bases and 3 bases, in that order; junction bases with no gene match: 11. Per the germline V gene, CDR1 is SGHVS and CDR2 is FNYEAQ. The CDR3 region has the DNA TGTGCCAGCACCGGGGGGGACTCTAGCGGCTACGAGCAGTACTTC. Translated, it gives CASTGGDSSGYEQYF.

The J gene is TRBJ2-7, the V gene TRBV2; 7 positions match TRBD1. The V segment lost 6 bases and the J segment 3 bases; nucleotides outside the gene matches: 11. CDR3 length equals 15 residues. In germline, CDR1 is SNHLY, CDR2 FYNNEI. The CDR3 loop reads CASRRQGGSGYEQYF. The CDR3 nucleotides read TGTGCCAGCAGGAGACAGGGTGGTTCGGGCTACGAGCAGTACTTC.

The chain recombines TRBV19 with TRBJ2-1, with D tentatively TRBD1 (5 bases). The germline V gene has CDR1 LNHDA and CDR2 SQIVND (reference sequence). The CDR3 extends over 13 amino acids. Trimming pared 1 base from V and 7 bases from J, leaving 8 bases between. Here the CDR3 reads CASSIAGMNEQFF. The CDR3 nucleotides are TGTGCCAGTAGTATAGCAGGGATGAATGAGCAGTTCTTC.

This chain joins TRBV9 and TRBJ2-2; D possibly corresponds to TRBD2 (6 bases). Germline CDR1 and CDR2: SGDLS and YYNGEE. The V gene lost 4 bases and the J gene lost 1 base, with 11 bases spanning the gap. This CDR3 contains 15 residues. CDR3 nucleotides: TGTGCCAGCAGCCCGGGACTTTTGAACACCGGGGAGCTGTTTTTT. Translating it yields CASSPGLLNTGELFF.

The gene calls are TRBV6-5 and TRBJ2-3; D gene uncertain. This CDR3 has 15 amino acids. CDR1 is MNHEY, CDR2 SVGAGI, per germline. V lost 0 bases, J lost 2 bases, and 9 bases lay in between. CDR3 region: CASSYSRSPTDTQYF. In DNA, the CDR3 is TGTGCCAGCAGTTACTCTAGGTCCCCCACAGATACGCAGTATTTT.

The genes are TRBV6-5 and TRBJ2-7; D is unresolved. Between the trimmed V and J ends, which lost 2 bases and 3 bases, there was a span of 5 bases. This CDR3 has 12 amino acids. Germline V gene lookup returns CDR1 MNHEY and CDR2 SVGAGI. The CDR3 nucleotides are TGTGCCAGCAGTTACGACGGCTACGAGCAGTACTTC. Translated: CASSYDGYEQYF.

This chain links TRBV11-2 with TRBJ2-3; TRBD2 aligns across 7 bases. The CDR3 consists of 15 residues. Germline loops: CDR1 SGHAT, CDR2 FQNNGV. V dropped 1 base and J dropped 2; count of bases not matched to a gene: 3. CDR3 DNA sequence: TGTGCCAGCAGCTTAGTCCTAGCGGACACAGATACGCAGTATTTT. Translated: CASSLVLADTDTQYF.

This chain links TRBV19 with TRBJ1-5, with D unclear. V lost 7 bases, J lost 5 bases, and 18 bases lay in between. Germline CDR1 reads LNHDA; CDR2 reads SQIVND (reference sequence). This CDR3 is 15 amino acids long. The CDR3 nucleotides are TGTGCCAGTACCCCCCCCGGACGGTATGATCAGCCCCAGCATTTT. It translates to CASTPPGRYDQPQHF.

This chain connects TRBV7-3 to TRBJ2-3; TRBD2 aligns across 8 bases. V lost 5 bases and J lost 6; bases outside the gene matches: 10. CDR1 SGHTA and CDR2 FQGTGA come from the germline V gene. The CDR3 extends over 15 amino acids. This CDR3 reads CASSPSPGGQDTQYF. DNA for the CDR3: TGTGCCAGCAGCCCGTCTCCGGGGGGGCAGGATACGCAGTATTTT.

The chain recombines TRBV7-9 with TRBJ1-1; the D gene is possibly TRBD1 (6 bases). Looked up from germline, CDR1 is SEHNR and CDR2 is FQNEAQ (reference sequence). The CDR3 has 12 residues. With 6 bases removed from V and 11 bases from J, the gap between germline ends came to 16 bases. The CDR3 DNA sequence: TGTGCCAGCAGGGCAAACAGGGCACAGGCTTTCTTT. Protein product: CASRANRAQAFF.

This chain joins TRBV5-6 and TRBJ1-5; possibly TRBD1 for D (6 bases). Germline values: CDR1 SGHDT, CDR2 YYEEEE. Trimming pared 1 base from V and 5 bases from J, leaving 19 bases between. The CDR3 spans 17 residues. The CDR3 nucleotides are TGTGCCAGCAGCTTGTTAGGTGCGAAGGGGGACGATCAGCCCCAGCATTTT. It translates to CASSLLGAKGDDQPQHF.

V is TRBV7-9 and J is TRBJ2-7, with D perhaps TRBD1 or TRBD2 (5 bases each). This CDR3 has 13 amino acids. Germline assignment: CDR1 SEHNR and CDR2 FQNEAQ (reference sequence). V was pared by 5 bases and J by 1 base, with 9 bases between. CDR3 residues: CASSGRQSYEQYF. The CDR3 region has the DNA TGTGCCAGCAGCGGGAGACAGTCCTACGAGCAGTACTTC.

The V call is TRBV6-1, the J call TRBJ2-7, with D perhaps TRBD1 or TRBD2 (5 bases each). Trimming removed 6 bases from V and 1 base from J, with 10 bases in between. The CDR3 totals 13 residues. The germline CDR1 and CDR2 sequences are MNHNS and SASEGT. The CDR3 protein is CASRGRESYEQYF. DNA of the CDR3: TGTGCCAGCAGGGGCAGGGAGTCCTACGAGCAGTACTTC.